This T cell receptor beta chain came from a study of blood T cell repertoires in COVID-19 (dated by TCRdb to 2018 to 2021). As for the study more broadly: Samples from collaborators originated in the United States, Italy and Spain and spanned both the acute and convalescent phases of COVID-19. The material from the prospective study consisted of cDNA or gDNA derived from T cells, B-cell-depleted T cells, or PBMCs. Subjects who had been exposed to COVID-19, were actively infected with it, or had recovered from it provided the deeply sampled blood TCRbeta repertoires that made up the dataset. The repertoires were released in a freely available public database meant as a resource for research on the immune response to SARS-CoV-2. Samples were obtained from the ongoing ImmuneRACE study (first 160 participants) and from 1,200 or so subjects provided by 6 global collaborators. Sample metadata almost always included a de-identified subject ID, COVID-19 status, age in years and sex. Where available, HLA class I and class II types were taken from metadata supplied by the sample provider and were not determined by assay-based typing. General conclusions and limits of the study: How much clinical and demographic metadata was included differed by source and by participant, and the metadata was provided uncurated.

Counted from cysteine to phenylalanine, this CDR3 has 17 amino acids. Of all the DNA, just the CDR3 is kept, 51 bases in frame from base 1. CDR1 and CDR2 (MNHEY, SMNVEV) derive from the germline V gene (reference sequence). V is trimmed back by 6 bases and J by 7 bases, and the junction contains 15 bases that no gene match accounts for. For this clone: Its antigen specificity is not known. Base qualities are not at hand, and no much larger clone is one base apart.

The immunoSEQ Assay, a bias-controlled multiplex PCR, was used to amplify TCRbeta CDR3 regions from genomic DNA. As for the original processing: The number of nucleated cells in each sample was estimated by amplification of reference gene primers within the assay. Sequence reads were collapsed and filtered to measure the absolute abundance of every unique TCRbeta CDR3 rearrangement. Productive Simpson clonality was computed per sample as the square root of Simpson's diversity index over productive rearrangements. TCRdb provides this immuneACCESS table in a form limited to in-frame rearrangements. Some clones are lacking; in checked studies, under half of them reflect an unresolved V gene, and why the rest are absent is not known. From that table come the V and J calls and clone size; the DNA was used to work out D and trimming. This sample has about 230,000 clones in its table, and approximately 82% of those were observed once. Jointly, the top ten make up approximately 1.3% of the sample.

A second Seattle source provided samples from volunteer blood donors who had recovered from COVID-19. Each collaborating institution followed its own protocols to collect whole blood in K2EDTA tubes. For TCRbeta analysis, collaborator samples were shipped as frozen whole blood, as isolated PBMCs, or as DNA extracted from either sample type. Sequencing input: peripheral blood. The origin of this receptor is a middle-aged woman who had recovered from COVID-19. The rearrangement combines TRBV27 with TRBJ1-6; TRBD1 matches 7 bases in the middle. The DNA sequence is given as TGTGCCAGCAGCAATTCCCCCCCGCAGGGGGACAATTCACCCCTCCACTTT. Translated, this gives CASSNSPPQGDNSPLHF.